These 10 T cell receptor beta chains came from one sample sequenced in a study of blood T cells in healthy people across ages. A sample-barcoded 5' primer and a J-beta primer mix were used in a second PCR of roughly 7 to 11 cycles. MiXCR, run by TCRdb on the 5' RACE reads, gives a single entry per CDR3 protein. The sample includes hundreds of thousands of distinct CDR3 sequences, roughly 25% of them seen just once. This sample also belongs to another study, concerning T cells of mothers and their children.

The source material was blood. These receptor sequences come from a boy aged 10-17 years in good health.

V and J are TRBV27 and TRBJ2-7; 10 bases map to TRBD1. Germline-derived CDR1 and CDR2 are MNHEY and SMNVEV (reference sequence). After removal of 7 bases from V and 5 bases from J, the junction contained 8 bases not matched to a gene. This CDR3 is built from 14 residues. This chain's CDR3 is CASTWTGGSDEQYF. As DNA, the CDR3 is TGTGCCAGCACTTGGACAGGGGGGTCCGACGAGCAGTACTTC.

The V and J genes are TRBV4-2 and TRBJ1-1; no definite D call. Germline loops: CDR1 LGHNA, CDR2 YNFKEQ. Deletions cut 0 bases from V and 2 bases from J, with 10 bases between. The CDR3 length is 15 residues. The CDR3 sequence: CASSQEIGSNTEAFF. The CDR3 coding sequence is TGTGCCAGCAGCCAAGAGATCGGTTCAAACACTGAAGCTTTCTTT.

This clonotype was seen more than once but under ten times. The genes are TRBV29-1 and TRBJ2-7; possible D gene TRBD1, 6 bases. Germline V CDR1 and CDR2: SQVTM, ANQGSEA. The CDR3 loop spans 14 amino acids. Trimming took 6 bases from V and 6 from J, leaving 21 bases between them. DNA for the CDR3: TGCAGCGTCCAACTAACAGGGATGGAAGTCGAGCAGTACTTC. Translating it yields CSVQLTGMEVEQYF.

The CDR3 sequence: CASSIADYNEQFF. CDR3 DNA: TGTGCCAGCAGTATAGCGGACTACAATGAGCAGTTCTTC. This rearrangement joins TRBV6-2 or TRBV6-3 to TRBJ2-1; TRBD2 is a possible D gene (6 bases). The CDR3 is 13 residues long. V dropped 5 bases and J dropped 3 bases, with 8 bases sitting between them. Per germline, CDR1 MNHEY and CDR2 SVGEGT.

This clonotype was detected only a few times. V usage is TRBV13 and J usage is TRBJ2-1, with D maybe TRBD1 (6 bases). The tail of the sequence fits TRBJ2-5 better, so the J call may be wrong. CDR3 length equals 14 residues. Germline V gene data show CDR1 as PRHDT and CDR2 as FYEKMQ (reference sequence). CDR3 protein: CASSSGQTQETQYF. The CDR3 nucleotides are TGTGCCAGCAGCTCCGGACAGACACAAGAGACCCAGTACTTC.

There are a few counts of this clonotype. The genes are TRBV29-1 and TRBJ2-4; D remains unclear. The V end lost 4 bases, the J end lost 8 bases, and 15 bases lay between the germline ends. CDR1 is SQVTM, CDR2 ANQGSEA, per germline. The CDR3 spans 13 residues. This CDR3 is CSVAGPDPDIQYF. CDR3 coding DNA: TGCAGCGTTGCTGGGCCGGATCCCGACATTCAGTACTTC. Looking up the rest from reference TRBV29-1 and TRBJ2-4 gives the full variable domain: SAVISQKPSRDICQRGTSLTIQCQVDSQVTMMFWYRQQPGQSLTLIATANQGSEATYESGFVIDKFPISRPNLTFSTLTVSNMSPEDSSIYLCSVAGPDPDIQYFGAGTRLSVL.

This clonotype came up a few times. V gene TRBV7-9 combines with J gene TRBJ1-6; D not resolved. V was clipped by 8 bases and J by 12 bases, with 17 bases between them. CDR3 length: 13 residues. Germline values: CDR1 SEHNR, CDR2 FQNEAQ (reference sequence). CDR3 nucleotide sequence: TGTGCCAGCTCCCCTCGGGAGTTTGAACCCCTCCACTTT. This codes for CASSPREFEPLHF.

This clonotype has only a few counts. The chain joins TRBV5-6 to TRBJ1-2; D unclear. From germline, CDR1 is SGHDT and CDR2 YYEEEE. Trimming cost V 3 bases and J 4 bases, with 16 bases left between them. The CDR3 covers 15 residues. CDR3 in amino acids: CASSSIGLLIYGYTF. The CDR3 DNA reads as TGTGCCAGCAGCTCCATTGGGCTGCTGATCTATGGCTACACCTTC.

This clonotype was counted a few times. This chain uses TRBV13 with TRBJ2-5, with D possibly TRBD1 on 6 matching bases. The end of the DNA is better explained by TRBJ2-1, so the J call may be wrong. Germline CDR1 PRHDT, CDR2 FYEKMQ (reference sequence). There are 19 residues in the CDR3. The CDR3 DNA reads TGTGCCAGCAGCTTCTACCCCAGAGGACCTTCGGGACAATGCGATGAGCAGTTCTTC. Translated, it gives CASSFYPRGPSGQCDEQFF.

Here the CDR3 reads CASSDYGLQETQYF. Here the CDR3 DNA reads TGTGCCAGCAGCGACTATGGACTCCAAGAGACCCAGTACTTC. This sequence joins TRBV21-1 and TRBJ2-5; the D call in the table, TRBD2, was not verified against the DNA. TRBV21-1 is a recognized pseudogene. The CDR3 extends over 14 amino acids.